The clone carrying this T cell receptor (beta chain) was counted between two and nine times. These data come from a study of blood T cell repertoires in COVID-19. Turning to the study itself: The United States, Italy and Spain supplied acute and convalescent COVID-19 samples. PBMCs, B-cell-depleted T cells, or T cells were the source of the cDNA or gDNA that made up the material.

The CDR3 is made up of 15 amino acids. Trimming took 1 base from V and 1 from J; bases not matched to a gene: 4. Germline V lookup: CDR1 SGHRS, CDR2 YFSETQ. Original data processing: Nucleated cell counts were estimated from reference gene primer amplification. This table comes from immunoSEQ multiplex PCR, and its TCRdb copy is limited to in-frame clones, with some not included. D and trimming were read from the DNA, whereas the V and J calls and clone size are those reported in that table. The table has some 240,000 clones, about four fifths seen once. The clonotype comes from a woman aged 40 to 50 who had recovered from COVID-19. The chain couples TRBV5-1 to TRBJ1-1; TRBD1 matches at 7 bases. Sequencing was carried out using peripheral blood. In DNA, the CDR3 is TGCGCCAGCAGCTTGTCCCCAGGGGGGAACACTGAAGCTTTCTTT. This codes for CASSLSPGGNTEAFF.